Listed here are 15 T cell receptor beta chains from one sample, sequenced in a study of cytomegalovirus exposure and HLA in healthy donors. This PCR relied on a set of 60 Vbeta primers and 13 Jbeta primers. Clones were sequenced by immunoSEQ multiplex PCR, and TCRdb holds only the in-frame ones, with some missing. The repertoire holds some 170,000 clones, with around 81% as singletons. The sample comprised PBMCs. The origin of the receptors is a woman in her thirties or forties in good health and CMV-seronegative.

There are a few counts of this clone. The chain uses TRBV7-8 and TRBJ1-2, with D hard to call. The V gene's germline CDR1 is SGHVS and CDR2 FQNEAQ. Trimming left V 1 base short and J 6 bases short, with 12 bases between. The CDR3 totals 14 residues. CDR3 sequence reads: CASSLEAGTHGYTF. The CDR3 nucleotides are TGTGCCAGCAGCTTAGAGGCGGGCACTCATGGCTACACCTTC. Supplemented by reference TRBV7-8 and TRBJ1-2, the full variable domain reads GAGVSQSPRYKVAKRGQDVALRCDPISGHVSLFWYQQALGQGPEFLTYFQNEAQLDKSGLPSDRFFAERPEGSVSTLKIQRTQQEDSAVYLCASSLEAGTHGYTFGSGTRLTVV.

The chain is built from TRBV27 and TRBJ2-4, with 7 nucleotides matching TRBD2. The CDR3 runs 18 residues. V lost 5 bases to trimming and J lost 1 base; unmatched junction nucleotides: 14. In germline, CDR1 is MNHEY, CDR2 SMNVEV (reference sequence). CDR3 amino acids: CASSLTPMTSSAKNIQYF. The CDR3 DNA reads as TGTGCCAGCAGTCTTACCCCCATGACTAGCTCGGCCAAAAACATTCAGTACTTC.

This clone was seen a handful of times. The chain employs TRBV5-1 and TRBJ2-3; TRBD2 is a possible D gene (5 bases). The CDR3 covers 16 residues. The V gene lost 3 bases and the J gene lost 6 bases, with 20 bases spanning the gap. In germline, CDR1 is SGHRS, CDR2 YFSETQ. CDR3 protein: CASSSKEGGLGDTQYF. CDR3 bases: TGCGCCAGCAGCTCCAAGGAAGGAGGCCTTGGGGATACGCAGTATTTT.

The J gene is TRBJ2-3, the V gene TRBV7-6, with 12 bases aligning to TRBD2. From germline, CDR1 is SGHVS and CDR2 FNYEAQ. The CDR3 loop spans 18 amino acids. V dropped 2 bases and J dropped 7; count of bases not matched to a gene: 13. DNA of the CDR3: TGTGCCAGCAGCTTACCCCAGGGGCTTGGACTAGCGGGGCATACGCAGTATTTT. Translating it yields CASSLPQGLGLAGHTQYF.

The chain couples TRBV6-4 to TRBJ2-3; TRBD2 might be the D (5 bases). CDR3 size: 13 residues. The germline CDR1 and CDR2 sequences are MRHNA and SNTAGT. V shed 4 bases and J shed 6 bases, with 11 bases lying between them. DNA for the CDR3: TGTGCCAGCAGTGCTCTAGAGCGGGATACGCAGTATTTT. It yields the protein CASSALERDTQYF.

The chain is built from TRBV27 and TRBJ2-3, with 9 bases identical to TRBD2. J was trimmed by 3 bases and V by 2 bases; bases with no gene match: 3. Germline CDR1 MNHEY, CDR2 SMNVEV (reference sequence). The CDR3 loop spans 15 amino acids. The CDR3 DNA sequence: TGTGCCAGCAGTTTACTGGGACTAGCAACAGATACGCAGTATTTT. This gives the protein CASSLLGLATDTQYF.

This rearrangement joins TRBV11-3 to TRBJ2-3; 8 bases fit TRBD1. V shed 3 bases and J 4 bases; nucleotides not matched to a gene: 3. This CDR3 is 14 amino acids long. The germline V gene has CDR1 SGHNT and CDR2 YENEEA. The CDR3 here is CASSFGQGADTQYF. CDR3 in DNA: TGTGCCAGCAGCTTCGGACAGGGTGCAGATACGCAGTATTTT.

The V gene is TRBV7-2, the J gene TRBJ2-6, with D perhaps matching TRBD1 (6 bases). The CDR3 is 16 residues long. In germline, CDR1 is SGHTA, CDR2 FQGNSA. The V and J ends lost 4 bases and 5 bases respectively, with 15 bases between them. The CDR3 bases are TGTGCCAGCAGCTCTAACAGGGTCCCCTGGGCCAACGTCCTGACTTTC. Its protein is CASSSNRVPWANVLTF.

This clone has only one observation. DNA of the CDR3: TGCAGCGTCTTTGAACAGGGGTCTGGGGCCAACGTCCTGACTTTC. Amino acid sequence: CSVFEQGSGANVLTF. The chain has TRBV29-1 and TRBJ2-6; 7 nucleotides agree with TRBD1. The germline gives CDR1 SQVTM, CDR2 ANQGSEA. There are 15 residues in the CDR3. Germline trimming cut 6 bases from V and 1 base from J; bases unmatched to any gene: 6.

The chain carries TRBV14 and TRBJ2-2, with a possible D match to TRBD2 (5 bases). The V and J ends lost 5 bases and 5 bases respectively, with 30 bases between them. The CDR3 covers 20 residues. The germline V gene encodes CDR1 SGHDN and CDR2 FVKESK. The CDR3 reads CASSSTKGVRAGGGTGELFF. The CDR3 bases are TGTGCCAGCAGCTCGACTAAGGGAGTTCGGGCTGGCGGCGGGACCGGGGAGCTGTTTTTT. Full variable domain (remainder filled in from reference TRBV14 and TRBJ2-2): EAGVTQFPSHSVIEKGQTVTLRCDPISGHDNLYWYRRVMGKEIKFLLHFVKESKQDESGMPNNRFLAERTGGTYSTLKVQPAELEDSGVYFCASSSTKGVRAGGGTGELFFGEGSRLTVL.

To note about this clone: Germline and junction disagree at one end, which may indicate a read error. Other DNA sequences within the sample encode an identical CDR3. The V call is TRBV6-1, the J call TRBJ2-3; TRBD2 is a possible D gene (5 bases). The germline gives CDR1 MNHNS, CDR2 SASEGT. The CDR3 is 15 residues long. The CDR3 reads CASSPPTTSTDTQYF. The CDR3 DNA is TGTGCCAGCAGTCCGCCGACTACAAGCACAGACACGCAGTATTTT.

This clone was seen only once. The gene calls are TRBV7-9 and TRBJ2-3; D gene uncertain. This CDR3 has 12 residues. V dropped 4 bases and J dropped 1 base, with 3 bases sitting between them. CDR1 and CDR2 (germline): SEHNR, FQNEAQ (reference sequence). The CDR3 sequence: CASSSGTDTQYF. The CDR3 nucleotides are TGTGCCAGCAGCTCGGGCACAGATACGCAGTATTTT.

This sequence joins TRBV5-4 and TRBJ2-2; D perhaps matches TRBD2 (5 bases). The germline V gene encodes CDR1 SGHNT and CDR2 YYREEE (reference sequence). Trimming pared 3 bases from V and 2 bases from J, leaving 14 bases between. The CDR3 is made up of 16 amino acids. The CDR3: CASSSPAGRNTGELFF. In nucleotides, the CDR3 is TGTGCCAGCAGCTCCCCCGCGGGTCGCAACACCGGGGAGCTGTTTTTT.

V gene TRBV5-4 combines with J gene TRBJ1-1; D not certain. In germline, CDR1 is SGHNT, CDR2 YYREEE (reference sequence). The CDR3 is made up of 15 amino acids. V was cut by 0 bases and J by 0 bases, with 9 bases left in between. In DNA form, the CDR3 reads TGTGCCAGCAGCTTGGGAGGGAAAATGAACACTGAAGCTTTCTTT. Translation: CASSLGGKMNTEAFF.

The chain employs TRBV5-1 and TRBJ1-3; 7 bases are shared with TRBD1. The CDR3 spans 18 residues. Germline assignment: CDR1 SGHRS and CDR2 YFSETQ. V was pared by 0 bases and J by 0 bases, with 9 bases of the junction left unmatched. The DNA of the CDR3 is TGCGCCAGCAGCTTGGGGTGGACAGGTACTTTCTCTGGAAACACCATATATTTT. This sequence encodes CASSLGWTGTFSGNTIYF.